One and the same sample provided the 3 T cell receptor beta chains below, sequenced in a study of control samples from healthy donors and cancer patients (dated by TCRdb to about 2020). Library construction relied on the immunoSEQ multiplex PCR assay. Entries here come from immuneACCESS through TCRdb and include only in-frame sequences with V and J called. Some clones fail to appear in such tables; in the studies checked, an unresolved V gene covers under half of the shortfall, and the cause of the remainder is unknown. A total of more than 70,000 clones appear in this sample, 85% to 95% of them only once. The leading ten clones occupy roughly 3% of the sample. The sequencing sample was made of blood. The source is a woman aged 25 to 39 in good health.

The chain links TRBV19 to TRBJ1-4; D possibly corresponds to TRBD1 (6 bases). This CDR3 region has 16 residues. The V gene's germline CDR1 is LNHDA and CDR2 SQIVND (reference sequence). Trimming pared 8 bases from V and 3 bases from J, leaving 19 bases between. DNA of the CDR3: TGTGCCAGTCATAAGAGAAGGGGGATAGCTAATGAAAAACTGTTTTTT. This codes for CASHKRRGIANEKLFF.

This sequence joins TRBV12-3 or TRBV12-4 and TRBJ2-2; the D is unclear. This CDR3 has 13 residues. V lost 5 bases and J lost 7, with 11 bases in between. CDR3 bases: TGTGCCAGCAGTATAAGGTGGATCGGGGAGCTGTTTTTT. Amino acids: CASSIRWIGELFF.

The chain is built from TRBV7-2 and TRBJ2-2; D might be TRBD1 (5 bases). The ends were cut back, 3 bases at V and 3 bases at J, with 11 bases in the middle. Germline CDR1 and CDR2: SGHTA and FQGNSA. CDR3 length equals 15 residues. The CDR3 DNA reads TGTGCCAGCAGCTTGGACAAGACGGACACCGGGGAGCTGTTTTTT. Amino acids: CASSLDKTDTGELFF. The variable domain in full, with the rest retrieved from reference TRBV7-2 and TRBJ2-2, is GAGVSQSPSNKVTEKGKDVELRCDPISGHTALYWYRQSLGQGLEFLIYFQGNSAPDKSGLPSDRFSAERTGGSVSTLTIQRTQQEDSAVYLCASSLDKTDTGELFFGEGSRLTVL.